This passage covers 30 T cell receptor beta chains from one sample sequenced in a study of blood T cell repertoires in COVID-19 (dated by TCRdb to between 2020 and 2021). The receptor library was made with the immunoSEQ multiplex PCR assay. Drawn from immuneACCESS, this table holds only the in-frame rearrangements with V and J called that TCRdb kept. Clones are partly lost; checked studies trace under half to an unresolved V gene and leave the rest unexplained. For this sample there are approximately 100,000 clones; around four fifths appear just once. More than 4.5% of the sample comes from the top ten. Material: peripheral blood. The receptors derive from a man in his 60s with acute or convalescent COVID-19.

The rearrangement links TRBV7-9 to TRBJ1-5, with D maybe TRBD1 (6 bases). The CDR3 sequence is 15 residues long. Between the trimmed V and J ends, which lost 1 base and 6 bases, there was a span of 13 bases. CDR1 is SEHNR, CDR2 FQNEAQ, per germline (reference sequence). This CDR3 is CASSLGMGAVQPQHF. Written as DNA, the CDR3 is TGTGCCAGCAGCTTAGGGATGGGGGCGGTTCAGCCCCAGCATTTT.

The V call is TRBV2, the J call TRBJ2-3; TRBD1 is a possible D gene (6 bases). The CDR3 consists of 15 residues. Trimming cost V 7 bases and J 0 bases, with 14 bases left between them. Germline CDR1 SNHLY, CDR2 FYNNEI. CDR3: CASNGGQSSTDTQYF. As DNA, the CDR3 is TGTGCCAGCAACGGCGGACAGTCTAGCACAGATACGCAGTATTTT.

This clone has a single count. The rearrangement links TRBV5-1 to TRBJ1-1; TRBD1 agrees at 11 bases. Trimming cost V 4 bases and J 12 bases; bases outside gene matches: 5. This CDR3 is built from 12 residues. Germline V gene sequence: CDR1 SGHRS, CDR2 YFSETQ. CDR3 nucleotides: TGCGCCAGCAGCCCGGGACAGGGGGTATCTTTCTTT. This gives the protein CASSPGQGVSFF.

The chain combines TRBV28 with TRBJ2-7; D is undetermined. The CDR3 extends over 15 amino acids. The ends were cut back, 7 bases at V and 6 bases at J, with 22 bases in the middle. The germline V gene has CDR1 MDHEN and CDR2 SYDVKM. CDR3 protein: CASNEALSPEREQYF. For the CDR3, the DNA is TGTGCCAGCAACGAAGCCCTTAGCCCAGAACGCGAGCAGTACTTC.

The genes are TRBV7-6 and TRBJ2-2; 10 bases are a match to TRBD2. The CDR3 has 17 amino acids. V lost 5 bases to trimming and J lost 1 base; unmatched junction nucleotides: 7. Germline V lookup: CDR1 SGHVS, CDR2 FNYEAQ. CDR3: CASSRTTSGLNTGELFF. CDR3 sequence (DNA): TGTGCCAGCAGCCGAACGACTAGCGGGCTGAACACCGGGGAGCTGTTTTTT.

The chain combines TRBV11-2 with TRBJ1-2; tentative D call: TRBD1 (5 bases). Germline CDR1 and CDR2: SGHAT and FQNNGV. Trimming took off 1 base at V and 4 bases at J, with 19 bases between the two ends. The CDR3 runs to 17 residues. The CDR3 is CASSLGGIGGVTYGYTF. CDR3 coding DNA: TGTGCCAGCAGCTTAGGAGGTATAGGAGGGGTTACCTATGGCTACACCTTC.

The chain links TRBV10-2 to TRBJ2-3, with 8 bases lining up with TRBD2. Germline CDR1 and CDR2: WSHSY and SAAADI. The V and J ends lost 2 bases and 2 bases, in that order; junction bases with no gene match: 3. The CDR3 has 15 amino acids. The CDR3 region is CASSEPGGPTDTQYF. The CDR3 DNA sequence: TGCGCCAGCAGTGAGCCGGGGGGGCCCACAGATACGCAGTATTTT.

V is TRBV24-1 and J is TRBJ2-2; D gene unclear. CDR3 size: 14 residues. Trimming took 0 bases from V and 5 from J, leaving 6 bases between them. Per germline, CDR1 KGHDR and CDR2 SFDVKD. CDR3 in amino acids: CATSDLQETGELFF. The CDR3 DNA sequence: TGTGCCACCAGTGATTTGCAAGAGACCGGGGAGCTGTTTTTT.

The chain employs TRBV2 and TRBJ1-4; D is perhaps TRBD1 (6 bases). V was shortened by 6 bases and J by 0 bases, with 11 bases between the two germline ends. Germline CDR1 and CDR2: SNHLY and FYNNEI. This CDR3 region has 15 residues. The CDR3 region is CASRRTGTTNEKLFF. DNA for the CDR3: TGTGCCAGCAGACGAACAGGGACAACTAATGAAAAACTGTTTTTT.

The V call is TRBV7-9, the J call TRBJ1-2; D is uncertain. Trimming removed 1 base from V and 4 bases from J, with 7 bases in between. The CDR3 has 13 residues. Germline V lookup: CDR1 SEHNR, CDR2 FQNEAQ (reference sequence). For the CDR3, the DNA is TGTGCCAGCAGCTTAGACAGAACCTATGGCTACACCTTC. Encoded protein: CASSLDRTYGYTF.

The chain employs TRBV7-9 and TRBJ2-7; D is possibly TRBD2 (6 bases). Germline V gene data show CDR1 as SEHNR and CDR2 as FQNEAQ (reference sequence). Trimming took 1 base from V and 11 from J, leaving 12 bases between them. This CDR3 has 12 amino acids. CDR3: CASSLVGEEEYF. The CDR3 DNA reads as TGTGCCAGCAGCTTAGTCGGGGAGGAGGAGTACTTC.

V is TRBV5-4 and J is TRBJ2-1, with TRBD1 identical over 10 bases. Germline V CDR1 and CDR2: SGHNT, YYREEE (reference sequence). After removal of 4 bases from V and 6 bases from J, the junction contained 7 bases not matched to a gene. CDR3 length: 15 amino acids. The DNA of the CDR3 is TGTGCCAGCAGCCAAGACAGGGGGCGGGTCAATGAGCAGTTCTTC. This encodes CASSQDRGRVNEQFF.

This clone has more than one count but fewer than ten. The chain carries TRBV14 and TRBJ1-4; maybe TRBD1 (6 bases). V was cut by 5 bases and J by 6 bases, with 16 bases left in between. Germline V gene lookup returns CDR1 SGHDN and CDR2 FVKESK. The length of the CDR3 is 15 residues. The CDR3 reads CASSGHRAGDEKLFF. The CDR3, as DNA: TGTGCCAGCAGCGGGCACAGGGCTGGGGATGAAAAACTGTTTTTT.

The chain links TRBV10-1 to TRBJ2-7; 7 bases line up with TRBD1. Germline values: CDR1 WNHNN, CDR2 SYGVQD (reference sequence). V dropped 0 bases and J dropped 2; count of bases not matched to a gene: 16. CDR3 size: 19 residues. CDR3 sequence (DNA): TGCGCCAGCAGTGAGTCCGGGTACAGGGGAGCTATGGTCCCCTACGAGCAGTACTTC. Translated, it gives CASSESGYRGAMVPYEQYF.

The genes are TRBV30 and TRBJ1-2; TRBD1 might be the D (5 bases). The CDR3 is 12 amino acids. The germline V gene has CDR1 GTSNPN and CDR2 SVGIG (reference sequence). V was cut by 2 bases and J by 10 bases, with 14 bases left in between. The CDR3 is CAWSPGSQTYTF. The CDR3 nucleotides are TGTGCCTGGAGTCCAGGGTCCCAAACCTACACCTTC.

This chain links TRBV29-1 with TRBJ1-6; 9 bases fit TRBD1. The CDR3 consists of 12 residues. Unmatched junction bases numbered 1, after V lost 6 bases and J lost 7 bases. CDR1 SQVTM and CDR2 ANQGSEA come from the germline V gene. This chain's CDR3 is CSVGQGNSPLHF. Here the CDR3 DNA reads TGCAGCGTGGGACAGGGAAATTCACCCCTCCACTTT.

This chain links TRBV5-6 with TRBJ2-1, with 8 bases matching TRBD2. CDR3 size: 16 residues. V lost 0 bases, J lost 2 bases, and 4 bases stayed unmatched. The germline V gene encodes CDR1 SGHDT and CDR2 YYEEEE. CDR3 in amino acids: CASSLVSGGPYNEQFF. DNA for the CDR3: TGTGCCAGCAGCTTGGTCTCGGGAGGGCCCTACAATGAGCAGTTCTTC.

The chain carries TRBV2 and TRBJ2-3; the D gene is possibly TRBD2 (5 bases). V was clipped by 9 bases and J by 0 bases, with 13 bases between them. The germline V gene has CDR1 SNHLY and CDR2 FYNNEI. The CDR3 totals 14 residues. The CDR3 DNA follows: TGTGCCAGTCGCTGGCGGACTAGCACAGATACGCAGTATTTT. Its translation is CASRWRTSTDTQYF.

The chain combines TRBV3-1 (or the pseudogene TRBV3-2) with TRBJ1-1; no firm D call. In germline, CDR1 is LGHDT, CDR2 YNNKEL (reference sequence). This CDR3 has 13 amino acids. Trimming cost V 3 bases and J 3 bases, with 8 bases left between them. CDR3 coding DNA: TGTGCCAGCAGCCAGGCGGGTGACACTGAAGCTTTCTTT. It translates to CASSQAGDTEAFF.

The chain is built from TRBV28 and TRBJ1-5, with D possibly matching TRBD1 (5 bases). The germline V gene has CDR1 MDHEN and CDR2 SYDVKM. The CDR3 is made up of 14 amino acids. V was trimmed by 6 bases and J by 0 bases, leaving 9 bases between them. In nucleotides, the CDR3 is TGTGCCAGCAGAGGGGTCCTTAGCAATCAGCCCCAGCATTTT. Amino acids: CASRGVLSNQPQHF. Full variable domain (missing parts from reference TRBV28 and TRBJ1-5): DVKVTQSSRYLVKRTGEKVFLECVQDMDHENMFWYRQDPGLGLRLIYFSYDVKMKEKGDIPEGYSVSREKKERFSLILESASTNQTSMYLCASRGVLSNQPQHFGDGTRLSIL.

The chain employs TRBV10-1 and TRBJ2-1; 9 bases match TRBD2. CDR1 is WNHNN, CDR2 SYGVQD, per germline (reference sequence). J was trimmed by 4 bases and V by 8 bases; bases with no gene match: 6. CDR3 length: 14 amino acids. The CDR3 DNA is TGCGCCAGCCAGAGCGGGGGGCGATACAATGAGCAGTTCTTC. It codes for CASQSGGRYNEQFF.

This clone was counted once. The CDR3 is CASSFRGVYEQYF. The DNA for the CDR3 is TGTGCCAGCAGCTTCCGGGGGGTCTACGAGCAGTACTTC. The chain uses TRBV11-2 and TRBJ2-7, with 7 bases matching TRBD2. The CDR3 length is 13 residues. The ends lost 3 bases at V and 3 bases at J; junction bases unmatched: 2. Germline assignment: CDR1 SGHAT and CDR2 FQNNGV. Using reference TRBV11-2 and TRBJ2-7 for the parts outside the CDR3, the full variable domain is EAGVAQSPRYKIIEKRQSVAFWCNPISGHATLYWYQQILGQGPKLLIQFQNNGVVDDSQLPKDRFSAERLKGVDSTLKIQPAKLEDSAVYLCASSFRGVYEQYFGPGTRLTVT.

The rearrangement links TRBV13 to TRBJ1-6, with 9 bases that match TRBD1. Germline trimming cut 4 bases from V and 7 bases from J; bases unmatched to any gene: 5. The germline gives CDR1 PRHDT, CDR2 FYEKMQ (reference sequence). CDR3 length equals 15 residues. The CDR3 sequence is CASSSGDRENSPLHF. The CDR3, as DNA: TGTGCCAGCAGCTCCGGGGACAGGGAGAATTCACCCCTCCACTTT.

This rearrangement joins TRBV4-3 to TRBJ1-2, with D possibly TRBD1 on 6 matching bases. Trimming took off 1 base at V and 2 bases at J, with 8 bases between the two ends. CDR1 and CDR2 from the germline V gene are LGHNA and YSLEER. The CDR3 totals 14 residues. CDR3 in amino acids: CASSQGQANYGYTF. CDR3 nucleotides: TGCGCCAGCAGCCAAGGACAGGCCAACTATGGCTACACCTTC.

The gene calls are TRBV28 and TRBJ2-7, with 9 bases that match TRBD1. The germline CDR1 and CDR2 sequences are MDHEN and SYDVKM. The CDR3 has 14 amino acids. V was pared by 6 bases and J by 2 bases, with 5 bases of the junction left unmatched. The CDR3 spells CASRSGQGPYEQYF. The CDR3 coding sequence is TGTGCCAGCAGATCGGGACAGGGTCCCTACGAGCAGTACTTC.

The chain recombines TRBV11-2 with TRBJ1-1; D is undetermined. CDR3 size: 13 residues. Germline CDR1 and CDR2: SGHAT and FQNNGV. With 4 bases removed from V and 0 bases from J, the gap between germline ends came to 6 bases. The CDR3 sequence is CASSWALNTEAFF. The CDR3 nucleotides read TGTGCCAGCAGCTGGGCCTTGAACACTGAAGCTTTCTTT. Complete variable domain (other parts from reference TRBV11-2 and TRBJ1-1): EAGVAQSPRYKIIEKRQSVAFWCNPISGHATLYWYQQILGQGPKLLIQFQNNGVVDDSQLPKDRFSAERLKGVDSTLKIQPAKLEDSAVYLCASSWALNTEAFFGQGTRLTVV.

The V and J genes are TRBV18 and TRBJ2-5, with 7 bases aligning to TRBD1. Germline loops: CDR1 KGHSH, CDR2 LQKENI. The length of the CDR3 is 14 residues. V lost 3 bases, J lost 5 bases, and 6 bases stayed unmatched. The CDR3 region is CASSPTGFDETQYF. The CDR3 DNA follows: TGTGCCAGCTCACCGACAGGGTTCGATGAGACCCAGTACTTC.

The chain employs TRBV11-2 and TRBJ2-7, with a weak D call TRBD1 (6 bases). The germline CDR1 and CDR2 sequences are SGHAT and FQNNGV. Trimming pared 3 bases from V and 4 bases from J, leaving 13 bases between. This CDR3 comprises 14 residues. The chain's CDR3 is CASSFAGEMYEQYF. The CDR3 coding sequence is TGTGCCAGCAGCTTCGCAGGGGAAATGTACGAGCAGTACTTC.

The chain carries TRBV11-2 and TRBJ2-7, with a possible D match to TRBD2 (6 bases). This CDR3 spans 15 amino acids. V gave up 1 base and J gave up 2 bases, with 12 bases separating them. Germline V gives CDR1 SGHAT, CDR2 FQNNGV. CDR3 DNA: TGTGCCAGCAGCTTAGGGACTATTCGAACCTACGAGCAGTACTTC. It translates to CASSLGTIRTYEQYF.

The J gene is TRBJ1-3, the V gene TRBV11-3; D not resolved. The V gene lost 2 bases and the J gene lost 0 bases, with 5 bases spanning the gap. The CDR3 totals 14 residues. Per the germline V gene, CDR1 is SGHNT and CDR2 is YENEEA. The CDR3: CASSLSVSGNTIYF. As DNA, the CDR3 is TGTGCCAGCAGCTTATCAGTCTCTGGAAACACCATATATTTT.